This record concerns one TCR beta chain sequence. Germline V gene data show CDR1 as MNHEY and CDR2 as SVGAGI. The CDR3 extends over 15 amino acids. V was cut by 7 bases and J by 5 bases, with 17 bases left in between. Participant reports of clinical history set cohort assignment. This record comes from a study of blood T cell repertoires in COVID-19. Generated by immunoSEQ multiplex PCR, the TCRdb table keeps only in-frame clones and is missing some. This sample has 300,000 to 400,000 clones; roughly 88% occur once, and the top ten carry less than 6.5%. The genes are TRBV6-5 and TRBJ1-4, with D uncertain. The material sequenced was PBMCs or T cells enriched from blood (not recorded which). The sequence was obtained from a man aged 30-40 years who had recovered from COVID-19. CDR3 nucleotides: TGTGCCAGCAAAACACTTTTGAGGGTCAATGAAAAACTGTTTTTT. This encodes CASKTLLRVNEKLFF.